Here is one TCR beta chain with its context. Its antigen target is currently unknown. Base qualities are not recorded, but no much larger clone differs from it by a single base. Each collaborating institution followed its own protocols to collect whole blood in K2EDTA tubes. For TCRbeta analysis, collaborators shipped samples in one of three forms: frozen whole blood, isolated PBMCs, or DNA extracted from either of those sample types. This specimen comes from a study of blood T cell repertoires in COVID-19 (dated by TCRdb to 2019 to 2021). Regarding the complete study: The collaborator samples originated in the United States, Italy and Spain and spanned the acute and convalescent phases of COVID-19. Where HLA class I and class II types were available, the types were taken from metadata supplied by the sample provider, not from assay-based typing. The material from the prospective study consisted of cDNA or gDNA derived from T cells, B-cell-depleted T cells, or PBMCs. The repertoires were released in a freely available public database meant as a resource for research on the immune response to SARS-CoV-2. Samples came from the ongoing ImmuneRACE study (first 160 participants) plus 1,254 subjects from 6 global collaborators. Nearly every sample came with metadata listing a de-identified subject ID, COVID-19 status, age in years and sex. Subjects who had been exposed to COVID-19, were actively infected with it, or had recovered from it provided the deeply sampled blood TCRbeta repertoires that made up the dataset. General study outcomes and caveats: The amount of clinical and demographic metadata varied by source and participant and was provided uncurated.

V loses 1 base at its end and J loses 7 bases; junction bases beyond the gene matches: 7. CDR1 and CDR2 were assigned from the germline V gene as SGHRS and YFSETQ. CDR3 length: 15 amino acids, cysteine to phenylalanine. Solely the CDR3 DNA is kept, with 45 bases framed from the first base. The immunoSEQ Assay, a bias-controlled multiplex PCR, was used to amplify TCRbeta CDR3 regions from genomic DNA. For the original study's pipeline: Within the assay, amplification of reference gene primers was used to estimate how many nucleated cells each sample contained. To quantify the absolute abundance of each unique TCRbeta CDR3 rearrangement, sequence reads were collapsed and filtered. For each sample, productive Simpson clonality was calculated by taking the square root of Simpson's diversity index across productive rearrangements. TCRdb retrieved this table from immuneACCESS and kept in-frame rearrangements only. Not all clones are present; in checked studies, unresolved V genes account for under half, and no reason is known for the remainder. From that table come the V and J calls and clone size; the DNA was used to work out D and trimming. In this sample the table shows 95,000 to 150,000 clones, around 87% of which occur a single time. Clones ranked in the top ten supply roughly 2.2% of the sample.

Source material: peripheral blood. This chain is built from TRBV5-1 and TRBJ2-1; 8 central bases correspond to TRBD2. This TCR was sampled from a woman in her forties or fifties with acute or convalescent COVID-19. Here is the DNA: TGCGCCAGCAGCTTGTCCAGCGGGGGATGGAATGAGCAGTTCTTC. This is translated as CASSLSSGGWNEQFF. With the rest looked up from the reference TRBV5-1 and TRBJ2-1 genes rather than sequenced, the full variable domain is KAGVTQTPRYLIKTRGQQVTLSCSPISGHRSVSWYQQTPGQGLQFLFEYFSETQRNKGNFPGRFSGRQFSNSRSEMNVSTLELGDSALYLCASSLSSGGWNEQFFGPGTRLTVL.